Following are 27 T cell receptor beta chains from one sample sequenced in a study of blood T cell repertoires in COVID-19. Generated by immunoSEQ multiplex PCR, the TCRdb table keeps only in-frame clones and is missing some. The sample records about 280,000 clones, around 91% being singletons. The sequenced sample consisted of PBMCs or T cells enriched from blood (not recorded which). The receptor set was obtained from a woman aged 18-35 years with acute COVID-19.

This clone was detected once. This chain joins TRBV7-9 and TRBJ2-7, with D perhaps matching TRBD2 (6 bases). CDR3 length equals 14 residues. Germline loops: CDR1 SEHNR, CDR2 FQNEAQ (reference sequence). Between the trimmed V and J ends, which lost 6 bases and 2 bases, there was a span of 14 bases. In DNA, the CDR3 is TGTGCCAGCAGACCACCGGAGGGTACCTACGAGCAGTACTTC. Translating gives CASRPPEGTYEQYF.

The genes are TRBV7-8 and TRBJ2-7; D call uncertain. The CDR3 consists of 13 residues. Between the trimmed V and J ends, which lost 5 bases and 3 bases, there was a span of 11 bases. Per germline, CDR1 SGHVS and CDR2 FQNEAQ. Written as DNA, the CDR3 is TGTGCCAGCAGCCTGGCCCCAGGCTACGAGCAGTACTTC. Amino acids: CASSLAPGYEQYF.

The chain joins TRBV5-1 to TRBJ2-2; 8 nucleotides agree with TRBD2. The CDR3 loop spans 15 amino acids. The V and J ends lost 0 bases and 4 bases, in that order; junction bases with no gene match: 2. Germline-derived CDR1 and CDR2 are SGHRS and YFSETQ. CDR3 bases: TGCGCCAGCAGCTTGGGTGGGACTAGCACCGGGGAGCTGTTTTTT. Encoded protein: CASSLGGTSTGELFF.

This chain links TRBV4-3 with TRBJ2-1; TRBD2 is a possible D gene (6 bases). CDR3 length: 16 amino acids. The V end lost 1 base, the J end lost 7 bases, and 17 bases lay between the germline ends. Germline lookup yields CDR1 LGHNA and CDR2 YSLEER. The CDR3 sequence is CASSQGYGGAGNEQFF. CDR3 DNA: TGCGCCAGCAGCCAAGGGTACGGAGGGGCGGGTAATGAGCAGTTCTTC.

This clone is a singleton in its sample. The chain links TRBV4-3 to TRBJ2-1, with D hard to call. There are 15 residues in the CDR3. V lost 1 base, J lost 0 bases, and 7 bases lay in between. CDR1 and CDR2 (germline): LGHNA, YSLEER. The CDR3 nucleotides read TGCGCCAGCAGCCAAGGATCCTACTCCTACAATGAGCAGTTCTTC. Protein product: CASSQGSYSYNEQFF.

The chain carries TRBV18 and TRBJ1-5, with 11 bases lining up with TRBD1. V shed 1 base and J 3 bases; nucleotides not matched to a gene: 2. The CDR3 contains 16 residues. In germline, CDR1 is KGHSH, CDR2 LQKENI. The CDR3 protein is CASSPRTGGLNQPQHF. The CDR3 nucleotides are TGTGCCAGCTCACCACGGACAGGGGGCCTCAATCAGCCCCAGCATTTT.

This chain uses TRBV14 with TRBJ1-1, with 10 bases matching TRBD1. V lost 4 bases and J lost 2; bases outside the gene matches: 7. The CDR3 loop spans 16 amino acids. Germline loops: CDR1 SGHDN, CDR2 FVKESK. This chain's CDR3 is CASSPWTGGINTEAFF. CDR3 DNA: TGTGCCAGCAGCCCATGGACAGGGGGAATTAACACTGAAGCTTTCTTT.

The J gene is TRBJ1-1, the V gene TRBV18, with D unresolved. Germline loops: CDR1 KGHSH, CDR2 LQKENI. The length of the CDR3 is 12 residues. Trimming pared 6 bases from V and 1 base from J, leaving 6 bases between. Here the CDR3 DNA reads TGTGCCAGCTCCCGCGGGAACACTGAAGCTTTCTTT. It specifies CASSRGNTEAFF. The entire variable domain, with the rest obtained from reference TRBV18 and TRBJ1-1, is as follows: NAGVMQNPRHLVRRRGQEARLRCSPMKGHSHVYWYRQLPEEGLKFMVYLQKENIIDESGMPKERFSAEFPKEGPSILRIQQVVRGDSAAYFCASSRGNTEAFFGQGTRLTVV.

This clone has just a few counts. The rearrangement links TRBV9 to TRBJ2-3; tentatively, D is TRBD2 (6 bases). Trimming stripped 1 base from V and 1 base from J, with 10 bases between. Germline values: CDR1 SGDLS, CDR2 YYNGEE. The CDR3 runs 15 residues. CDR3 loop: CASSVSSSGTDTQYF. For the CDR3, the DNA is TGTGCCAGCAGCGTATCGTCTAGCGGCACAGATACGCAGTATTTT.

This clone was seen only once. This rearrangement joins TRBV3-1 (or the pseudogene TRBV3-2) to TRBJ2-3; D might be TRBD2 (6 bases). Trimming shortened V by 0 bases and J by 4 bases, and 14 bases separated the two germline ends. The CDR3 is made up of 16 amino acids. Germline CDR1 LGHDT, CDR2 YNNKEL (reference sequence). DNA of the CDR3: TGTGCCAGCAGCCAAGACTCTCGCGGGACGTCAGATACGCAGTATTTT. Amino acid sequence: CASSQDSRGTSDTQYF.

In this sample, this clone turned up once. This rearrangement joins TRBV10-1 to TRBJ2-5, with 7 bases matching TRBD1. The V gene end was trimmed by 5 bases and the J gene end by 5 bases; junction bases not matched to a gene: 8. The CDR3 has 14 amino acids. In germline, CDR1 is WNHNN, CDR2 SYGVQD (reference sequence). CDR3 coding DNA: TGCGCCAGCAGTCTAGCAGGGGGTGACGAGACCCAGTACTTC. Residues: CASSLAGGDETQYF.

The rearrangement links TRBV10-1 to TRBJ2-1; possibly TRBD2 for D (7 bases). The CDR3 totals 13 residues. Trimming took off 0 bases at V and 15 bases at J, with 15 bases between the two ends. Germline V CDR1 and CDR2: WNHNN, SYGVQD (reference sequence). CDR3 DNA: TGCGCCAGCAGTGAGTCGGGGGGCGGGAGCCCGTTCTTC. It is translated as CASSESGGGSPFF.

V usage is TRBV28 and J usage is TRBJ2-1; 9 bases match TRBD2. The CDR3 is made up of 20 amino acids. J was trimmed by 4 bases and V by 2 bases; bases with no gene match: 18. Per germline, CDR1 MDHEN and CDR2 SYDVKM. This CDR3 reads CASSLPPLEREATNYNEQFF. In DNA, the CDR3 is TGTGCCAGCAGTTTACCCCCCCTCGAGCGGGAGGCAACAAATTACAATGAGCAGTTCTTC.

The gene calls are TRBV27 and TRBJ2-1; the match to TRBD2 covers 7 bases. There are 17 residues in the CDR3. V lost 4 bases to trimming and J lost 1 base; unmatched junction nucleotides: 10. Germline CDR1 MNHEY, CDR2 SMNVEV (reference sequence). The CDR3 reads CASSSLLARGSYNEQFF. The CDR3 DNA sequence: TGTGCCAGCAGTTCATTACTAGCGAGGGGATCCTACAATGAGCAGTTCTTC.

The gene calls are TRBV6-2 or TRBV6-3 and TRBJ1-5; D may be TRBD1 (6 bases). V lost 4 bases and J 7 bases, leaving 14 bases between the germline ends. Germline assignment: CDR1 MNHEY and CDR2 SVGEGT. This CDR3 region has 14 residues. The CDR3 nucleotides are TGTGCCAGCAGTTCCACAGGGCTACAGCAGCCCCAGCATTTT. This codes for CASSSTGLQQPQHF.

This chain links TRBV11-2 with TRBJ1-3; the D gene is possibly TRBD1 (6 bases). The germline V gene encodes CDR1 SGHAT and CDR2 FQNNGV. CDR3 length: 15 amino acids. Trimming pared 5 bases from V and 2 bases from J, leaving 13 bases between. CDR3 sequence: CASSRIQGAGNTIYF. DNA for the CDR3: TGTGCCAGCAGCCGTATACAGGGAGCTGGAAACACCATATATTTT.

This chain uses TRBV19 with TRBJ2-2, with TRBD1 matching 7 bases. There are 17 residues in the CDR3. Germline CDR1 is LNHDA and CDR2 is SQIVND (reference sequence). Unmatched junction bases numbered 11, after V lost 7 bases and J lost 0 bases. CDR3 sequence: CASTADRDPPNTGELFF. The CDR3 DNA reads TGTGCCAGTACCGCCGACAGGGACCCTCCGAACACCGGGGAGCTGTTTTTT.

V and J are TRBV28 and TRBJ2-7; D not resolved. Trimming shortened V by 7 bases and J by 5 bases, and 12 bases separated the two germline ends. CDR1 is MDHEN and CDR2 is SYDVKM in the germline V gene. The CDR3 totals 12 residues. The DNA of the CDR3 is TGTGCCAGCACCTACGGGTTTCACGAGCAGTACTTC. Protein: CASTYGFHEQYF. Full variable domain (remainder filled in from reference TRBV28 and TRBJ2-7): DVKVTQSSRYLVKRTGEKVFLECVQDMDHENMFWYRQDPGLGLRLIYFSYDVKMKEKGDIPEGYSVSREKKERFSLILESASTNQTSMYLCASTYGFHEQYFGPGTRLTVT.

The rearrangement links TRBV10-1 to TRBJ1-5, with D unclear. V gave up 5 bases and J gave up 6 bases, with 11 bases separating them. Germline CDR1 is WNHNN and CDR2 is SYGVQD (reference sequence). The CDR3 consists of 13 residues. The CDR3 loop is CASSRGRGQPQHF. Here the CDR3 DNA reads TGCGCCAGCAGTCGCGGTCGTGGTCAGCCCCAGCATTTT.

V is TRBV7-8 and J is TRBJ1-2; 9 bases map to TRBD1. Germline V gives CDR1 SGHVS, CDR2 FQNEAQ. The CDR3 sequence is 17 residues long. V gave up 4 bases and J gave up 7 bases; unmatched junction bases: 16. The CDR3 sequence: CASSSSGPWDRASGYTF. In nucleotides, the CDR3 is TGTGCCAGCAGCTCATCCGGACCTTGGGACAGGGCCTCTGGCTACACCTTC.

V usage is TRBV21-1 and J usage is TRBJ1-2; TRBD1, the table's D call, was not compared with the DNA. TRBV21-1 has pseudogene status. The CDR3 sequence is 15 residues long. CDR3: CASPGGGGQSYGYTF. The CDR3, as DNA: TGTGCCAGCCCCGGCGGAGGGGGCCAAAGCTATGGCTACACCTTC.

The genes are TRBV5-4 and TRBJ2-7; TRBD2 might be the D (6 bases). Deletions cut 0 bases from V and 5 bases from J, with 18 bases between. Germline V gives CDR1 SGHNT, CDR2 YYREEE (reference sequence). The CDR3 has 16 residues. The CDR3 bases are TGTGCCAGCAGCTTGGCGACAACTAGCCCGGTCGACGAGCAGTACTTC. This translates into CASSLATTSPVDEQYF.

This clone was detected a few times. The CDR3: CASSFTGSPYEQYF. CDR3 sequence (DNA): TGTGCCAGCAGCTTCACAGGAAGCCCCTACGAGCAGTACTTC. The chain recombines TRBV5-6 with TRBJ2-7; D may be TRBD1 (5 bases). Germline values: CDR1 SGHDT, CDR2 YYEEEE. V was shortened by 2 bases and J by 2 bases, with 11 bases between the two germline ends. The CDR3 loop spans 14 amino acids. The full variable domain, with the rest looked up from reference TRBV5-6 and TRBJ2-7, is DAGVTQSPTHLIKTRGQQVTLRCSPKSGHDTVSWYQQALGQGPQFIFQYYEEEERQRGNFPDRFSGHQFPNYSSELNVNALLLGDSALYLCASSFTGSPYEQYFGPGTRLTVT.

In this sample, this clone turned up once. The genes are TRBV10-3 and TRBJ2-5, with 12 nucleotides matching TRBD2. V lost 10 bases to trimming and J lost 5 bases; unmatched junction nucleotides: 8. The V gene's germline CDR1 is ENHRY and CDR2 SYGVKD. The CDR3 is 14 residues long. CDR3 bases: TGTGCCAGCCGACTAGCGGGAGCGGGGGAGACCCAGTACTTC. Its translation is CASRLAGAGETQYF.

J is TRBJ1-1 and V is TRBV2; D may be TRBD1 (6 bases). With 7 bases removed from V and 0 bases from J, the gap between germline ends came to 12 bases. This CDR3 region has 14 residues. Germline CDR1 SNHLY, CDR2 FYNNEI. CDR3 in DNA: TGTGCCAGCATCCAACAGGGCTTGAACACTGAAGCTTTCTTT. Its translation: CASIQQGLNTEAFF.

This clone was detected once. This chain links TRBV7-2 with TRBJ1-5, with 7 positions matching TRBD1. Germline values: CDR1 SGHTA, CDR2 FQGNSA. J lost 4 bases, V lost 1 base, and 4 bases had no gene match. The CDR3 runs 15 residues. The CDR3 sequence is CASSLEGQLNQPQHF. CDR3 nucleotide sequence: TGTGCCAGCAGCTTAGAGGGACAGCTAAATCAGCCCCAGCATTTT.

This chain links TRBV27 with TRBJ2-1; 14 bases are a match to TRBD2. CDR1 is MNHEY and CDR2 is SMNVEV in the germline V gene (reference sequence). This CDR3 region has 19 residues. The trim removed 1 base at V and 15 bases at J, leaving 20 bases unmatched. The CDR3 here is CASSLFPPTGTSGGRDGFF. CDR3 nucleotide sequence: TGTGCCAGCAGTTTATTTCCCCCCACCGGGACTAGCGGGGGAAGGGACGGGTTCTTC.